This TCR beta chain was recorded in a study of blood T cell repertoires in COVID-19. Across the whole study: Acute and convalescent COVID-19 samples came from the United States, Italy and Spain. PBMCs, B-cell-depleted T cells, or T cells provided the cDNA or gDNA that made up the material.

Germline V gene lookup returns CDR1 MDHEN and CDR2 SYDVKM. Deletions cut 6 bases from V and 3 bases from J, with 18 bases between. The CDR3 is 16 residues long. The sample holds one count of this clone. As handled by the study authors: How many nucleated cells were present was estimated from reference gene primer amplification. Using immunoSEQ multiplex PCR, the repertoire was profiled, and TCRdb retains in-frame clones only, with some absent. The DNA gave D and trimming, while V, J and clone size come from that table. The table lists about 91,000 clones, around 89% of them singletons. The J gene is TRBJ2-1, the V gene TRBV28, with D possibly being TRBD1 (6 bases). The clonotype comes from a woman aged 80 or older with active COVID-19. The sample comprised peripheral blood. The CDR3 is CASRQGRRTHYNEQFF. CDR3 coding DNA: TGTGCCAGCAGACAGGGTAGAAGGACCCACTACAATGAGCAGTTCTTC.